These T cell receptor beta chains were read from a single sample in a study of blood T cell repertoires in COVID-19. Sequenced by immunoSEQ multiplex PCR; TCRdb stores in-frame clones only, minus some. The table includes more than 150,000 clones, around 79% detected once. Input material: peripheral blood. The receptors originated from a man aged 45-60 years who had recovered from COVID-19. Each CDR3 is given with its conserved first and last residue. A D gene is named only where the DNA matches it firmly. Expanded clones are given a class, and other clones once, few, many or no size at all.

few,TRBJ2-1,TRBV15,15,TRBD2,TGTGCCACCAGCAGAGAGGCGGGAGAGGGCAATGAGCAGTTCTTC,CATSREAGEGNEQFF
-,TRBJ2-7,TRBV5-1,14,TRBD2,TGCGCCAGCAGCGGCTTGGGGGGGACCTACGAGCAGTACTTC,CASSGLGGTYEQYF
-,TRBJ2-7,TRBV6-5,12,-,TGTGCCAGCACCCAAGGTGGAGGGAGGCAGTACTTC,CASTQGGGRQYF
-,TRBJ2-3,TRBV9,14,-,TGTGCCAGCAGCGTTTGGACAAACACAGATACGCAGTATTTT,CASSVWTNTDTQYF
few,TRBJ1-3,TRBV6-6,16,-,TGTGCCAGCAGTTACTCCGCGGTGAGCTCTGGAAACACCATATATTTT,CASSYSAVSSGNTIYF
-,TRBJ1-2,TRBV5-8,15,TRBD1,TGTGCCAGCAGCTTGGATCTGGGACAGGGGTTGGGCTACACCTTC,CASSLDLGQGLGYTF
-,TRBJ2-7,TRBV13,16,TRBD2,TGTGCCAGCAGCTCCTTAGGACTAGCGCACTCCTACGAGCAGTACTTC,CASSSLGLAHSYEQYF
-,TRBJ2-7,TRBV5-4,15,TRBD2,TGTGCCAGCAGCTGGGGGACTAGCGGAGTGTACGAGCAGTACTTC,CASSWGTSGVYEQYF
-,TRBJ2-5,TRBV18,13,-,TGTGCCAGCTCACTACTCCCTCAAGAGACCCAGTACTTC,CASSLLPQETQYF
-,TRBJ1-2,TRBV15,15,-,TGTGCCACCAGCAGAGATCGCGGGGGGACCTATGGCTACACCTTC,CATSRDRGGTYGYTF
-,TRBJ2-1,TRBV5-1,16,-,TGCGCCAGCAGCTTTGGTCGTGGGAGCTCCTACAATGAGCAGTTCTTC,CASSFGRGSSYNEQFF
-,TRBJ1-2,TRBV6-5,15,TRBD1,TGTGCCAGCAGTTATCTAAGGGGGCGGGCCTATGGCTACACCTTC,CASSYLRGRAYGYTF
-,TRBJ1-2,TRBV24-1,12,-,TGTGCCACCAGTGATTCCGGGGTGGGCTACACCTTC,CATSDSGVGYTF
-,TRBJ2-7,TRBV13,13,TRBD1,TGTGCCAGCAGCTTGGACAGGACCTACGAGCAGTACTTC,CASSLDRTYEQYF
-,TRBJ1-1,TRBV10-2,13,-,TGCGCCAGCGACCGGGGGAGGGACACTGAAGCTTTCTTT,CASDRGRDTEAFF
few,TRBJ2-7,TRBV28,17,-,TGTGCCAGCAGTTTCAGCTATTTAGGGGGATCTTCCTACGAGCAGTACTTC,CASSFSYLGGSSYEQYF
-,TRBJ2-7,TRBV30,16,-,TGTGCCTGGAGTGTAGTTAAACTAGCATCTATTGGGGAGCAGTACTTC,CAWSVVKLASIGEQYF
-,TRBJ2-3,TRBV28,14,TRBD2,TGTGCCAGCAGTACAGCGGGAGTGGCAGATACGCAGTATTTT,CASSTAGVADTQYF
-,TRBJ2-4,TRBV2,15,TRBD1,TGTGCCAGCAGTTGGACAGGGGGCCAGAAAAACATTCAGTACTTC,CASSWTGGQKNIQYF
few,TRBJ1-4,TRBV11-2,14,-,TGTGCCAGCAGCTTAGGCAGTCTAGAGGAAAAACTGTTTTTT,CASSLGSLEEKLFF
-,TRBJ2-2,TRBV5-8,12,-,TGTGCCAGCAGCGCCGACTATGGGGAGCTGTTTTTT,CASSADYGELFF
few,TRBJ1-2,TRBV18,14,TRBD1,TGTGCCAGCTCACCTTCGACAGGGGAGTCGGGCTACACCTTC,CASSPSTGESGYTF
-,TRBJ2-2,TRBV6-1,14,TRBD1,TGTGCCAGCAGGGGACAGGGGGCGACCGGGGAGCTGTTTTTT,CASRGQGATGELFF
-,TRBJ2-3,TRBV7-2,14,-,TGTGCCAGCAGCTTAAGAGTTTCTCCAGATACGCAGTATTTT,CASSLRVSPDTQYF
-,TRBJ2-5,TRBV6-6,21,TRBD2,TGTGCCAGCAGCTTCCCTCCTCCGGGACTAGCGGGAGGGCGGGTACAAGAGACCCAGTACTTC,CASSFPPPGLAGGRVQETQYF
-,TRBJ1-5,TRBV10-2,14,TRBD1,TGCGCCAGCAGTGAGACAGGGGGCAATCAGCCCCAGCATTTT,CASSETGGNQPQHF
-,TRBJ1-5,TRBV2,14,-,TGTGCCAGCAGTGGAAGGGGAATAGATCAGCCCCAGCATTTT,CASSGRGIDQPQHF
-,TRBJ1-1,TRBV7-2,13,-,TGTGCCAGCAGCTTAATCAAGAACACTGAAGCTTTCTTT,CASSLIKNTEAFF
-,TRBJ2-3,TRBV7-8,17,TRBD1,TGTGCCAGCAGTTTGTCCCGGGACAGGGTGGGGGCAGATACGCAGTATTTT,CASSLSRDRVGADTQYF
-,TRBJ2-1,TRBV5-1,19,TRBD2,TGCGCCAGCGCCACTAGCGGGAGGGCCGGTGTGGGGTTTAGGCATGAGCAGTTCTTC,CASATSGRAGVGFRHEQFF
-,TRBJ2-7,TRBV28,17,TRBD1,TGTGCCAGCAGCTCCCAGGGGGCAGGCGCAAGCTCCTACGAGCAGTACTTC,CASSSQGAGASSYEQYF
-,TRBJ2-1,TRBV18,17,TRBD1,TGTGCCAGCTCACCCTCGCGGACAGGAAACTCCTACAATGAGCAGTTCTTC,CASSPSRTGNSYNEQFF
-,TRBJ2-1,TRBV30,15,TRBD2,TGTGCCCGGACTAGCGGGAGTAGCTCCTACAATGAGCAGTTCTTC,CARTSGSSSYNEQFF
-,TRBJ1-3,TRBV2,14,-,TGTGCCAGCAATCTAGGGACAACTGGAAACACCATATATTTT,CASNLGTTGNTIYF
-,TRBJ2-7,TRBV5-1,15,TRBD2,TGCGCCAGCAGCTTTTCCGCTAGCGGAGCCTACGAGCAGTACTTC,CASSFSASGAYEQYF
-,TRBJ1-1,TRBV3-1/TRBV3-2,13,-,TGTGCCAGCAGCCAAGATGGGACGGGGGGGACTTTCTTT,CASSQDGTGGTFF
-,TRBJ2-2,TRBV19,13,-,TGTGCCAGTAGTCAAGAACACAGACGGGAGCTGTTTTTT,CASSQEHRRELFF
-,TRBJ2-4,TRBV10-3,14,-,TGTGCCATCAGTGCCTTGGGGCTTGATGGCATTCAGTACTTC,CAISALGLDGIQYF
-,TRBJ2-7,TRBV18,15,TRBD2,TGTGCCAGCTCACCCAATAGCGGGATAGGGTACGAGCAGTACTTC,CASSPNSGIGYEQYF
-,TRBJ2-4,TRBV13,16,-,TGTGCCAGCAGCTTCAAGCGGGCAACGAACAAAAACATTCAGTACTTC,CASSFKRATNKNIQYF
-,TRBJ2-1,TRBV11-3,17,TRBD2,TGTGCCAGCAGCTTATATAGCGGGATGGAAACCTACAATGAGCAGTTCTTC,CASSLYSGMETYNEQFF
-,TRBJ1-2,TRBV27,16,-,TGTGCCAGCAGTTTAGTGGGCAGGGGTTTCAACTATGGCTACACCTTC,CASSLVGRGFNYGYTF
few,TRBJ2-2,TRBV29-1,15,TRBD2,TGCAGCGTTGTGGGACTAGGAGGAGTGGGCGGGGAGCTGTTTTTT,CSVVGLGGVGGELFF
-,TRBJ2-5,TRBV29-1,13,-,TGCAGCGTTGTGGGGGGTATCCAAGAGACCCAGTACTTC,CSVVGGIQETQYF
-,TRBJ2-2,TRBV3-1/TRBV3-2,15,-,TGTGCCAGCAGACAACAACAGGGTGCTTCCGGGGAGCTGTTTTTT,CASRQQQGASGELFF
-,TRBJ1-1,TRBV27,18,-,TGTGCCAGCAGTACATACGCCAGGGTGGGTCGGTTCGGCACTGAAGCTTTCTTT,CASSTYARVGRFGTEAFF
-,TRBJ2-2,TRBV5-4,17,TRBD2,TGTGCCAGCAGCCCGAGGGCAGGGAGGGGTAACGCCGGGGAGCTGTTTTTT,CASSPRAGRGNAGELFF
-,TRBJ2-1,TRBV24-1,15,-,TGTGCCACCAGTGATTTTAGAGCCGACTACAATGAGCAGTTCTTC,CATSDFRADYNEQFF
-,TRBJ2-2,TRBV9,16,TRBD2,TGTGCCAGCAACCCCCTCGCTAGCGGGTCAGGGGGGGAGCTGTTTTTT,CASNPLASGSGGELFF
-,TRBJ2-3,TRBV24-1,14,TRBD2,TGTGCCACCAGGCCGGGGGGGGACACAGATACGCAGTATTTT,CATRPGGDTDTQYF